Below, 14 T cell receptor beta chains from the same sample are listed, as sequenced in a study of cytomegalovirus exposure and HLA in healthy donors. The PCR had 60 Vbeta and 13 Jbeta primers. Only in-frame clones appear in the TCRdb table, and some are missing; sequencing was by immunoSEQ multiplex PCR. Among about 140,000 clones listed, about 75% were seen once. Sequencing input: PBMCs. All receptors derive from a man in his late teens or twenties in good health and CMV-seropositive.

This clone was observed a handful of times. The V and J genes are TRBV6-5 and TRBJ2-5; tentative D call: TRBD1 (5 bases). The V end was cut by 0 bases, the J end by 5 bases, with 16 bases between. Germline CDR1 MNHEY, CDR2 SVGAGI. This CDR3 has 16 residues. The CDR3 loop reads CASSYSPGNKGETQYF. The CDR3 region has the DNA TGTGCCAGCAGTTACTCTCCAGGCAATAAGGGGGAGACCCAGTACTTC.

This rearrangement joins TRBV18 to TRBJ2-7, with 10 positions matching TRBD1. V trimming: 6 bases; J trimming: 7 bases; junction bases outside the gene matches: 12. CDR3 size: 15 residues. Germline V gives CDR1 KGHSH, CDR2 LQKENI. The CDR3 spells CASSLLTGTGEEQYF. The CDR3 DNA reads as TGTGCCAGCTCGCTACTAACCGGGACAGGGGAAGAGCAGTACTTC.

J is TRBJ2-5 and V is TRBV7-3, with TRBD2 matching 11 bases. The ends lost 2 bases at V and 2 bases at J; junction bases unmatched: 7. Germline CDR1 SGHTA, CDR2 FQGTGA. There are 17 residues in the CDR3. CDR3 nucleotides: TGTGCCAGCAGCTTAGAAACCGGGACTAGCGGACAAGAGACCCAGTACTTC. Translated, it gives CASSLETGTSGQETQYF.

CDR3 nucleotide sequence: TGTGCCAGCAGATCGATAGTCACTGAAGCTTTCTTT. Protein: CASRSIVTEAFF. V gene TRBV6-1 combines with J gene TRBJ1-1; D unresolved. Germline-derived CDR1 and CDR2 are MNHNS and SASEGT. The CDR3 is 12 residues long. V was clipped by 6 bases and J by 4 bases, with 9 bases between them.

The rearrangement uses TRBV25-1 and TRBJ1-1, with a possible D match to TRBD1 (5 bases). Trimming removed 1 base at V and 10 bases at J, with 16 bases between. This CDR3 has 14 amino acids. Germline V gene lookup returns CDR1 MGHDK and CDR2 SYGVNS. The CDR3 region has the DNA TGTGCCAGCAGTGAATCCCGCAGGGCTGACGGAGCTTTCTTT. Translation gives CASSESRRADGAFF.

Concerning this clone: The junction and the germline gene differ at one end; a read error may be behind it. V usage is TRBV5-1 and J usage is TRBJ2-3, with 8 positions matching TRBD2. The CDR3 has 15 residues. From germline, CDR1 is SGHRS and CDR2 YFSETQ. The CDR3 sequence: CASTLGLGYTDTQYF. For the CDR3, the DNA is TGCGCCAGCACCTTGGGACTAGGATACACAGATACGCAGTATTTT.

The chain couples TRBV7-2 to TRBJ2-1, with 11 bases that match TRBD2. Germline CDR1 SGHTA, CDR2 FQGNSA. Trimming took 3 bases from V and 7 from J; bases not matched to a gene: 2. This CDR3 has 14 amino acids. The CDR3 loop reads CASSFRLAGNEQFF. DNA of the CDR3: TGTGCCAGCAGCTTCAGACTAGCGGGGAATGAGCAGTTCTTC.

J is TRBJ1-1 and V is TRBV28; 9 bases line up with TRBD1. This CDR3 contains 14 residues. CDR1 is MDHEN, CDR2 SYDVKM, per germline. With 6 bases clipped from V and 2 bases from J, the junction kept 4 bases outside the gene matches. As DNA, the CDR3 is TGTGCCAGCAGGGGACAGGGCCTTAACACTGAAGCTTTCTTT. Translation: CASRGQGLNTEAFF.

This clone was found once. The rearrangement uses TRBV14 and TRBJ2-7, with TRBD2 matching over 7 bases. V trimming: 1 base; J trimming: 3 bases; junction bases outside the gene matches: 6. The germline gives CDR1 SGHDN, CDR2 FVKESK. This CDR3 is 15 amino acids long. The CDR3 coding sequence is TGTGCCAGCAGCCAAGTTGGAGCGGGAAACTACGAGCAGTACTTC. Residues: CASSQVGAGNYEQYF.

The chain links TRBV6-6 to TRBJ2-7, with D possibly matching TRBD1 (6 bases). The CDR3 runs to 12 residues. Between the trimmed V and J ends, which lost 2 bases and 5 bases, there was a span of 7 bases. Germline V gives CDR1 MNHNY, CDR2 SVGAGI (reference sequence). In DNA, the CDR3 is TGTGCCAGCAGTTACGGACAGAACGAGCAGTACTTC. Translating gives CASSYGQNEQYF.

This chain uses TRBV6-4 with TRBJ2-1; 7 bases are shared with TRBD2. The germline V gene has CDR1 MRHNA and CDR2 SNTAGT. Losses at the gene ends were 1 base for V and 7 bases for J; bases not matched to a gene: 4. This CDR3 has 14 amino acids. The CDR3 sequence: CASSDLAGGNEQFF. CDR3 bases: TGTGCCAGCAGTGACTTAGCGGGTGGAAATGAGCAGTTCTTC.

CDR3 bases: TGTGCCAGCAGCTTGGACGGGACAGGCTTTGGTGAAAAACTGTTTTTT. Translated, it gives CASSLDGTGFGEKLFF. The chain recombines TRBV7-8 with TRBJ1-4, with TRBD1 identical over 8 bases. This CDR3 region has 16 residues. Looked up from germline, CDR1 is SGHVS and CDR2 is FQNEAQ. After removal of 3 bases from V and 7 bases from J, the junction contained 10 bases not matched to a gene. Complete variable domain (other parts from reference TRBV7-8 and TRBJ1-4): GAGVSQSPRYKVAKRGQDVALRCDPISGHVSLFWYQQALGQGPEFLTYFQNEAQLDKSGLPSDRFFAERPEGSVSTLKIQRTQQEDSAVYLCASSLDGTGFGEKLFFGSGTQLSVL.

This sequence joins TRBV29-1 and TRBJ2-7; D is uncertain. The germline V gene has CDR1 SQVTM and CDR2 ANQGSEA. This CDR3 is 12 amino acids long. Trimming pared 4 bases from V and 2 bases from J, leaving 9 bases between. This CDR3 is CSVGSDTYEQYF. DNA of the CDR3: TGCAGCGTTGGAAGCGATACCTACGAGCAGTACTTC.

This clone was seen more than once but under ten times. The V call is TRBV15, the J call TRBJ1-2; a weak D match, TRBD1 (5 bases). Trimming removed 3 bases from V and 6 bases from J, with 14 bases in between. CDR1 is LNHNV and CDR2 is YYDKDF in the germline V gene (reference sequence). This CDR3 region has 14 residues. In nucleotides, the CDR3 is TGTGCCACCAGCAGTGGTTGGGGGGACGATGGCTACACCTTC. Translation gives CATSSGWGDDGYTF. Combining the CDR3 with reference TRBV15 and TRBJ1-2 gives the whole variable domain DAMVIQNPRYQVTQFGKPVTLSCSQTLNHNVMYWYQQKSSQAPKLLFHYYDKDFNNEADTPDNFQSRRPNTSFCFLDIRSPGLGDTAMYLCATSSGWGDDGYTFGSGTRLTVV.